These T cell receptor beta chains were read from a single sample in a study of blood T cell repertoires in COVID-19. Data came from immunoSEQ multiplex PCR; TCRdb stores just in-frame clones and leaves some out. Among 250,000 to 400,000 clones, approximately 88% were seen once, and the ten largest hold 1.5% to 2%. The sequencing input was peripheral blood. These receptor sequences come from a woman in her thirties with COVID-19, enrolled during active disease. Both conserved end residues are part of each CDR3. D genes are given only for firm matches. Size values are once, few and many counts, or a class for expanded clones, and some rows have none.

j_gene,d_gene,abundance,v_gene,CDR3nt,CDR3aa
TRBJ2-3,TRBD2,.,TRBV7-2,TGTGCCAGCAGCTCCGGGACTAGCGGGGGCCAAGAGTATTTT,CASSSGTSGGQEYF
TRBJ2-2,TRBD1,.,TRBV27,TGTGCCAGCAGTTCGGGACAGGGGATCGGGGAGCTGTTTTTT,CASSSGQGIGELFF
TRBJ1-5,.,.,TRBV24-1,TGTGCCACCCAAAGGGGGGGGTCCAATCAGCCCCAGCATTTT,CATQRGGSNQPQHF
TRBJ2-3,.,.,TRBV7-9,TGTGCCAGCAGCTTACGAGTGACTTCAGATACGCAGTATTTT,CASSLRVTSDTQYF
TRBJ1-2,.,.,TRBV7-2,TGTGCCAGCAGCTTGAGGCCAGGGAGGTATGGCTACACCTTC,CASSLRPGRYGYTF
TRBJ1-5,TRBD1,.,TRBV19,TGTGCCAGTAGTATAGATCAGGGGGGCAATCAGCCCCAGCATTTT,CASSIDQGGNQPQHF
TRBJ2-5,TRBD1,.,TRBV6-5,TGTGCCAGCAGTTGGCCGGGACAGGGAGGGGAGACCCAGTACTTC,CASSWPGQGGETQYF
TRBJ2-5,.,.,TRBV7-6,TGTGCCAGCAGCTTATCCCCGGTCCCGGAGACCCAGTACTTC,CASSLSPVPETQYF
TRBJ1-1,TRBD1,.,TRBV29-1,TGCAGCGTTGAGTGGACAGGGGAAACCTCCATGAACACTGAAGCTTTCTTT,CSVEWTGETSMNTEAFF
TRBJ2-1,.,.,TRBV14,TGTGCCAGCAGCCAAGGGACCGGGACACAAGAGCAGTTCTTC,CASSQGTGTQEQFF
TRBJ1-1,TRBD1,.,TRBV19,TGTGCCAGTACCGTCGACAGGGCCGCCACTGAAGCTTTCTTT,CASTVDRAATEAFF
TRBJ1-1,.,.,TRBV7-9,TGTGCCAGCAGCTTAATCGGGACTCTCCCCCACACTGAAGCTTTCTTT,CASSLIGTLPHTEAFF
TRBJ1-4,.,.,TRBV6-4,TGTGCCAGCAGCGATACGCCCTTGCCGGGAAAAACTGTTTTT,CASSDTPLPGKTVF
TRBJ2-5,.,.,TRBV5-1,TGCGCCAGCAGCTTGGATCCGGGTCCCCAAGAGACCCAGTACTTC,CASSLDPGPQETQYF
TRBJ1-1,.,.,TRBV10-3,TGTGCCATCAGTGTTCAGATGAACACTGAAGCTTTCTTT,CAISVQMNTEAFF
TRBJ1-5,.,once,TRBV28,TGTGCCAGCAGTTTCCCACAGACCCATAGCAATCAGCCCCAGCATTTT,CASSFPQTHSNQPQHF